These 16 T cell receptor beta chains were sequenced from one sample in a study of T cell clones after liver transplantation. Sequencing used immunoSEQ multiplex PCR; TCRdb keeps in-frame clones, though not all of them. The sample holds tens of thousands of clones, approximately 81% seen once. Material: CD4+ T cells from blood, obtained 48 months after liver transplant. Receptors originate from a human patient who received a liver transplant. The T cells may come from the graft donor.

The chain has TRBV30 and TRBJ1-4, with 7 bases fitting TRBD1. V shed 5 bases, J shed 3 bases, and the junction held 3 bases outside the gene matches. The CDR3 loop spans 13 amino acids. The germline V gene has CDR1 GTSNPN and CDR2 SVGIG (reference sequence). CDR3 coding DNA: TGTGCCTGGGACGGGACAGCTAATGAAAAACTGTTTTTT. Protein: CAWDGTANEKLFF.

The CDR3 sequence is CAIRSGTEETQYF. The CDR3 bases are TGTGCCATCAGATCCGGGACCGAAGAGACCCAGTACTTC. The V and J genes are TRBV10-3 and TRBJ2-5, with D tentatively TRBD1 or TRBD2 (5 bases each). This CDR3 has 13 amino acids. Trimming removed 6 bases from V and 3 bases from J, with 11 bases in between. Germline values: CDR1 ENHRY, CDR2 SYGVKD.

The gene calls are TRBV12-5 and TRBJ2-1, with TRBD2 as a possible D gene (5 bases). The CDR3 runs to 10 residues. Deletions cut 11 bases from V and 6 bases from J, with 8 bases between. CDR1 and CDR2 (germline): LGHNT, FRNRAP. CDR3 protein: CAGGPNEQFF. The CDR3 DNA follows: TGTGCTGGCGGGCCCAATGAGCAGTTCTTC.

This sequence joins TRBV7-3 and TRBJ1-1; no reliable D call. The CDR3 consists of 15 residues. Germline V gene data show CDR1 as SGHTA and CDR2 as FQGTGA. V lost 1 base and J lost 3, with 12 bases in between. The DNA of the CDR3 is TGTGCCAGCAGCTTAAGTCCCGGGAGGGACACTGAAGCTTTCTTT. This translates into CASSLSPGRDTEAFF.

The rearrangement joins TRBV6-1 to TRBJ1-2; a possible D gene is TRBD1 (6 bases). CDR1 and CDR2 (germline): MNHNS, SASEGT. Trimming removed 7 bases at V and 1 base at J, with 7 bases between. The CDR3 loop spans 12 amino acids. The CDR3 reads CASTGDNYGYTF. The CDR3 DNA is TGTGCCAGCACAGGGGATAACTATGGCTACACCTTC.

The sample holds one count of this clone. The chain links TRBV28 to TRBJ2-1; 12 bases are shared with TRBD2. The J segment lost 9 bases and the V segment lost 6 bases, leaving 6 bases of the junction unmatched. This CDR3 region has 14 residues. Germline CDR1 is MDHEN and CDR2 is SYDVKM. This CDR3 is CASRTRLAGVEQFF. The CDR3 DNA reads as TGTGCCAGCAGAACAAGACTAGCGGGAGTTGAGCAGTTCTTC.

CDR3 DNA: TGTGCCAGCAGCTTACGAGGGACTAGCGGGGGAGGGGAGACCCAGTACTTC. It is translated as CASSLRGTSGGGETQYF. V and J are TRBV7-2 and TRBJ2-5, with 14 bases fitting TRBD2. The germline CDR1 and CDR2 sequences are SGHTA and FQGNSA. The CDR3 loop spans 17 amino acids. V was clipped by 2 bases and J by 5 bases; unmatched bases: 7.

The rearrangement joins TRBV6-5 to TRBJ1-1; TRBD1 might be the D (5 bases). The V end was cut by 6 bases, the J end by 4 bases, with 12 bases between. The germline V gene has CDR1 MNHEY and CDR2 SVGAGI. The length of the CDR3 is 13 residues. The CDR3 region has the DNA TGTGCCAGCAGCGACTTTAGGGGCACTGAAGCTTTCTTT. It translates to CASSDFRGTEAFF.

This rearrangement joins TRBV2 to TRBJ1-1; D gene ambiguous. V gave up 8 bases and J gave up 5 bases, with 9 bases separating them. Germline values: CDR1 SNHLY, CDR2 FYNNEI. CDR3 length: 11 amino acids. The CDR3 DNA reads TGTGCCAGCGCCGATGGGACTGAAGCTTTCTTT. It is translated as CASADGTEAFF.

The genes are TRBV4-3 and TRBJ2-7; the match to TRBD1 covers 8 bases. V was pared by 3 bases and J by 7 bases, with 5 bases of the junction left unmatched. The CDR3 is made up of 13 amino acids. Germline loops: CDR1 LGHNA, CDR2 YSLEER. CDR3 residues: CASSQQGAREQYF. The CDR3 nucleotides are TGCGCCAGCAGCCAGCAGGGGGCTAGGGAGCAGTACTTC.

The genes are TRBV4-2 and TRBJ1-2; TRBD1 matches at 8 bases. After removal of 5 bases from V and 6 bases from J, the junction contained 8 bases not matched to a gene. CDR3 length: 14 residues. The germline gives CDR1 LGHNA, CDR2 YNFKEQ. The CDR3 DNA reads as TGTGCCAGCAGCATCCGACAGGGGCGAGATGGCTACACCTTC. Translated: CASSIRQGRDGYTF.

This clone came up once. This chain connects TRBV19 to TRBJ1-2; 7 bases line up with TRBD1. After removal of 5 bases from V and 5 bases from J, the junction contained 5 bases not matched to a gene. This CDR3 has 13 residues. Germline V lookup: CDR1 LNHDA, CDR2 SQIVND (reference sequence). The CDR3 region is CASSHGTAYGYTF. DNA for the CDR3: TGTGCCAGTAGTCACGGGACAGCTTATGGCTACACCTTC.

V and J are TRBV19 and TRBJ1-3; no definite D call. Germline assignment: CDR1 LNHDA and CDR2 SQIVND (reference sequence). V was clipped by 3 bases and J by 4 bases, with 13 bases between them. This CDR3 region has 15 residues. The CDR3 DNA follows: TGTGCCAGTAGTATGATTCGCGTTTCAGGAAACACCATATATTTT. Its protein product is CASSMIRVSGNTIYF.

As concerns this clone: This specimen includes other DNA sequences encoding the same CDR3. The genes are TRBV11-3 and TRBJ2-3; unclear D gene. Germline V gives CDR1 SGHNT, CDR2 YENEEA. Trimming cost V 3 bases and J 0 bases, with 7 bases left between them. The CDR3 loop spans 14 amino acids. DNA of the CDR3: TGTGCCAGCAGCTTGGCTGCGAGCACAGATACGCAGTATTTT. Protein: CASSLAASTDTQYF.

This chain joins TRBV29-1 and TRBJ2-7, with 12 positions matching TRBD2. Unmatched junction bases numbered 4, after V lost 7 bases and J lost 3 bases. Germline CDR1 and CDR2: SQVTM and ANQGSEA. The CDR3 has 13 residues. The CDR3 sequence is CSARTSGNYEQYF. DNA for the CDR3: TGCAGCGCCCGGACTAGCGGGAACTACGAGCAGTACTTC.

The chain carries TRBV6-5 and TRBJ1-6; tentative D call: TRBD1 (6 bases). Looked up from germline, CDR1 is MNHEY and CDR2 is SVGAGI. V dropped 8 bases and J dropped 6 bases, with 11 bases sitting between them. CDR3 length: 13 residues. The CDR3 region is CASRGTLNSPLHF. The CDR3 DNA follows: TGTGCCAGCCGGGGGACACTTAATTCACCCCTCCACTTT.